This T cell receptor (beta chain) was observed in a study of T cells in Graves' hyperthyroidism and ophthalmopathy (dated by TCRdb to about 2019). Notes on the research overall: Peripheral blood samples were taken at the time of initial diagnosis, prior to any treatment. The paper reports TCR Vbeta CDR3 sequencing of 135 peripheral blood samples: 40 or so ophthalmopathy, fewer than 80 hyperthyroidism and around 17 progressor patients. Thyroid tissue and blood T-cell repertoires from six Graves' hyperthyroidism patients were also compared in the study. Whether ophthalmopathy could be predicted prospectively was tested in an independent validation cohort made up of 18 to 20 hyperthyroidism patients plus 17 patients who later progressed to ophthalmopathy. TCR V-J signatures able to tell the groups apart were searched for in a discovery cohort of 90 to 100 patients, of whom roughly 42 had Graves' ophthalmopathy and around 58 had stable Graves' hyperthyroidism. After sampling, hyperthyroidism patients received methimazole starting at 30 mg daily, and ophthalmopathy patients received high-dose intravenous methylprednisolone. The 100 discovery patients were randomly split 7:3 into training and test sets.

Graves' hyperthyroidism was defined as stable when no progression to ophthalmopathy occurred over 18 months of follow-up. Hyperthyroidism patients were newly diagnosed, had a disease duration of under 2 months, and were aged 18 to 65 years. Patients with uncontrolled infections, other autoimmune diseases, pregnancy or lactation were excluded. Diagnoses were based on clinical symptoms, serum thyroxine and TRAb, thyroid ultrasound and orbital computed tomography. Ficoll-Paque density gradient centrifugation was used to isolate PBMCs from 9.5 to 10 ml of fresh peripheral blood. Total RNA was extracted using Trizol reagent, and RNA quality was assessed on an Agilent 2100 Bioanalyzer. The CDR3, from cysteine to phenylalanine, totals 15 residues. The only DNA kept is the CDR3, 45 bases in frame from the first base. Compared with germline, V lacks 1 base and J lacks 6 bases; bases without a gene match: 8.

The TCR beta CDR3 regions were amplified from the RNA transcripts. The TCR CDR3 was subjected to a first round of RT-PCR using the HTBI primer set and the Qiagen OneStep RT-PCR kit. The libraries were constructed in a second round of multiplex PCR and then size-selected and purified. Paired-end sequencing of the libraries was performed with 100 bp reads on an Illumina HiSeq2000. The original pipeline was this. Raw data were processed with SOAPnuke, discarding reads with adapters, uncalled bases, mean Phred below 15, or no exact constant-primer or identifier match. High-quality paired reads were merged using COPE v1.2.5, and each unique nucleotide sequence was defined as a clonotype. MiTCR v1.1 was used to align the clonotypes against IMGT TRBV, TRBD and TRBJ reference segments. The analysis included only V-J combinations with a frequency above 0.0001, which together covered around 99% of the repertoires. A TCS score was defined as the ratio between F50 (clonal expansion) and ExV (chaos), using BLOSUM62-based TCRdist between CDR3 peptides within each V-J. Welch's t-statistics and random forest reduced several hundred V-J features to roughly 13, which were used in a naive Bayes classifier (R e1071). The public reads were reprocessed in TCRdb via fastp at Q25 and MiXCR, keeping in-frame beta chains. When rows share a CDR3 protein, they turn into one entry using the most common DNA and genes. These V and J calls rely on TCRdb rather than the paper's analysis. Counted in this sample were about 560,000 distinct CDR3 sequences; about 14% of them appeared once. The ten largest account for over 11% of the sample.

What the study reported, not specific to this receptor: In validation, progression to ophthalmopathy was predicted by the model with around 70% sensitivity and 72.22% specificity, a median of 6.5 months before onset. No statistical method was used to fix the sample size in advance, and group allocation was not hidden from the investigators. Blood samples also contained most of the expanded thyroid clonotypes (frequency above 0.001), which suggests that blood repertoires may reflect thyroid immune responses. Ophthalmopathy was separated from stable hyperthyroidism by a 13 V-J signature model, with approximately 89% sensitivity and about 81% specificity obtained in cross-validation and 80%/75% obtained in testing.

This clonotype appeared many times. Its antigen specificity is not known. No much larger clone exists at a distance of one base, and base qualities are not known. The source material was blood. This chain is built from TRBV12-3 or TRBV12-4 and TRBJ1-2; TRBD1 agrees with 7 junctional bases. This receptor was obtained from a woman in her forties with Graves' hyperthyroidism. The CDR3 protein sequence reads: CASSLGGQPHNGYTF. The sequence in DNA is TGTGCCAGCAGTTTAGGGGGACAGCCCCATAATGGCTACACCTTC.